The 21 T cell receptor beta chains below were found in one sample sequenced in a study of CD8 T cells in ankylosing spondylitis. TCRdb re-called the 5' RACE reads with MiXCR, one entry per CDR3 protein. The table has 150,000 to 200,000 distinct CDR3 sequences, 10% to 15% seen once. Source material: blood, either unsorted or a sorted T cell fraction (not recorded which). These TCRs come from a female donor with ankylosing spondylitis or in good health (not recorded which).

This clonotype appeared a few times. CDR3 sequence (DNA): TGTGCCAGCAGCTTTCCGGGACTAGCGGCCAGGGATGGAAACAATGAGCAGTTCTTC. This gives the protein CASSFPGLAARDGNNEQFF. The chain links TRBV7-3 to TRBJ2-1; 11 nucleotides align to TRBD2. Germline assignment: CDR1 SGHTA and CDR2 FQGTGA. V was pared by 3 bases and J by 5 bases, with 15 bases of the junction left unmatched. The CDR3 consists of 19 residues.

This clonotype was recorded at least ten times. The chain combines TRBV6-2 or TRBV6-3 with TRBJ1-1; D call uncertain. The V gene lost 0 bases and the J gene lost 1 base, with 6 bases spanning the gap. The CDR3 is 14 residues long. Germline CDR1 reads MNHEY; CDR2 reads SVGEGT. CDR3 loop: CASSYSRGNTEAFF. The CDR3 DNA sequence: TGTGCCAGCAGTTACTCTCGGGGGAACACTGAAGCTTTCTTT.

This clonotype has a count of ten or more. The CDR3 DNA reads as TGTGCCAGCAGTTCCGTCCCGGGACTAGCGTCAGCAGGTCCCAATGAGCAGTTCTTC. It is translated as CASSSVPGLASAGPNEQFF. This chain uses TRBV6-2 or TRBV6-3 with TRBJ2-1, with 10 bases matching TRBD2. Germline CDR1 and CDR2: MNHEY and SVGEGT. The CDR3 is made up of 19 amino acids. V lost 4 bases, J lost 6 bases, and 18 bases stayed unmatched.

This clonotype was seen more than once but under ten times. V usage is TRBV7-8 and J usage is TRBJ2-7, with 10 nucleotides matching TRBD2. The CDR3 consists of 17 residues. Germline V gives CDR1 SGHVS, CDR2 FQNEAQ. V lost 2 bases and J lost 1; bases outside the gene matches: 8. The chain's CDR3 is CASSLRLGTSASYEQYF. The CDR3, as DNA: TGTGCCAGCAGCTTACGTCTCGGGACTAGCGCTTCCTACGAGCAGTACTTC.

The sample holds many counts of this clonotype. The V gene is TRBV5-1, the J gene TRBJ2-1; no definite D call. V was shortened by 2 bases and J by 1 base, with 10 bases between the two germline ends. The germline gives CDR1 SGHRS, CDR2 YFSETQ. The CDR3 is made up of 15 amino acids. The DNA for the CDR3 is TGCGCCAGCAGCTTTGGCGTAGGGTCCTACAATGAGCAGTTCTTC. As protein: CASSFGVGSYNEQFF.

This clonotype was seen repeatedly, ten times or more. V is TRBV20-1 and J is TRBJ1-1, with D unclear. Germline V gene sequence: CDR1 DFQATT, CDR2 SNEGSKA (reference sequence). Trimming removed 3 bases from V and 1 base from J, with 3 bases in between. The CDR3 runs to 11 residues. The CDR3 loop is CSARRNTEAFF. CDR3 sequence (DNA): TGCAGTGCTAGGAGGAACACTGAAGCTTTCTTT.

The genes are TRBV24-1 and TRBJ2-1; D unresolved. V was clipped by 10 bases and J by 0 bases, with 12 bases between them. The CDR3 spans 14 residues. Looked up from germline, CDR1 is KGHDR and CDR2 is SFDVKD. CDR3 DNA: TGTGCCACTCAAGGACCGAGCTCCTACAATGAGCAGTTCTTC. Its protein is CATQGPSSYNEQFF.

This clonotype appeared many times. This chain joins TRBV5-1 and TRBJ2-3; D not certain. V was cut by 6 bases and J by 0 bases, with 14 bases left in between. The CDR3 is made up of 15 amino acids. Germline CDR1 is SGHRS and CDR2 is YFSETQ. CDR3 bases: TGCGCCAGCAAAAACGAGGCTTCTAGCACAGATACGCAGTATTTT. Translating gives CASKNEASSTDTQYF. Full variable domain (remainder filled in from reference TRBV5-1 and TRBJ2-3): KAGVTQTPRYLIKTRGQQVTLSCSPISGHRSVSWYQQTPGQGLQFLFEYFSETQRNKGNFPGRFSGRQFSNSRSEMNVSTLELGDSALYLCASKNEASSTDTQYFGPGTRLTVL.

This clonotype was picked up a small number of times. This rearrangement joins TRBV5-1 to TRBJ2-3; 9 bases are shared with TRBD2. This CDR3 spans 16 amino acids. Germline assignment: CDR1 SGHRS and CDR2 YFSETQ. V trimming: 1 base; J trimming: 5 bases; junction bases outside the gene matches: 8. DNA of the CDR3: TGCGCCAGCAGCTTGATGGTAGCGGGAGTGTTAGATACGCAGTATTTT. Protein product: CASSLMVAGVLDTQYF.

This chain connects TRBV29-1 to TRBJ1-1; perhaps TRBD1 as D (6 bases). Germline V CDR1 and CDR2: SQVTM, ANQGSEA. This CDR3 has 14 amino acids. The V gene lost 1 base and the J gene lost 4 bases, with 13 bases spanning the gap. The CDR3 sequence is CSVEAPSRGTEAFF. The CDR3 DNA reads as TGCAGCGTTGAAGCCCCCTCCAGGGGCACTGAAGCTTTCTTT.

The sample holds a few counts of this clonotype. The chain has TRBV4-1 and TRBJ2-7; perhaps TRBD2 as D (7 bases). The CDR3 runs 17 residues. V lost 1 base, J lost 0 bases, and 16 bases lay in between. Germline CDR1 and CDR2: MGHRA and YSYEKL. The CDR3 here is CASSQAGGLGGSYEQYF. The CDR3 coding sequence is TGCGCCAGCAGCCAAGCGGGGGGCCTCGGAGGCTCCTACGAGCAGTACTTC.

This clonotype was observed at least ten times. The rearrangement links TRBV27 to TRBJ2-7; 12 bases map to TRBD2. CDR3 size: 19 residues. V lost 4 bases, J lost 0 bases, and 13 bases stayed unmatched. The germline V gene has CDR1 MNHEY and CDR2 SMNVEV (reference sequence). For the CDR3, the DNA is TGTGCCAGCAGTTGGGGTGTCAGGACTAGCGGGAAAAGCTCCTACGAGCAGTACTTC. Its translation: CASSWGVRTSGKSSYEQYF.

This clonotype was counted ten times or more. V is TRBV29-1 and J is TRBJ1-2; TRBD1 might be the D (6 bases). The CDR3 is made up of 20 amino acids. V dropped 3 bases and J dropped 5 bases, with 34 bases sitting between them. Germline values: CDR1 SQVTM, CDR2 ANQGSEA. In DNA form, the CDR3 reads TGCAGCGTTGACCGAGAAAATGAGCAGACAGGTCGGCTGCTCTCTTATGGCTACACCTTC. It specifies CSVDRENEQTGRLLSYGYTF.

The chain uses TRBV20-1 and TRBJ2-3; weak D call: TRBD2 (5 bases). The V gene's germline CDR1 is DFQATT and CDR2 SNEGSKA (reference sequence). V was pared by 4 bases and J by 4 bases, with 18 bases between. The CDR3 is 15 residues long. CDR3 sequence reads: CSANVRGSGADTQYF. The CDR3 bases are TGCAGTGCTAATGTACGTGGGAGTGGGGCAGATACGCAGTATTTT.

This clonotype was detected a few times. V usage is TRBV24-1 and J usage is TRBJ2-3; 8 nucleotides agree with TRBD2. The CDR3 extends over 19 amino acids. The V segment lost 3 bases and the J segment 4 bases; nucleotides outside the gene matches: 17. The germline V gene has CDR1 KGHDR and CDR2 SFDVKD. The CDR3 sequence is CATSDPTPYGAGEADTQYF. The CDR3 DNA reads TGTGCCACCAGTGATCCGACACCCTATGGAGCGGGAGAGGCAGATACGCAGTATTTT.

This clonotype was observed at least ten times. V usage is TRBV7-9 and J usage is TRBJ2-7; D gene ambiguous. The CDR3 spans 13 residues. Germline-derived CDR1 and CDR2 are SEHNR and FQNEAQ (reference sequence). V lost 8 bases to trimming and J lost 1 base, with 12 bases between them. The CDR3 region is CASGSWASYEQYF. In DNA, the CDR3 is TGTGCCAGCGGCTCTTGGGCGTCCTACGAGCAGTACTTC.

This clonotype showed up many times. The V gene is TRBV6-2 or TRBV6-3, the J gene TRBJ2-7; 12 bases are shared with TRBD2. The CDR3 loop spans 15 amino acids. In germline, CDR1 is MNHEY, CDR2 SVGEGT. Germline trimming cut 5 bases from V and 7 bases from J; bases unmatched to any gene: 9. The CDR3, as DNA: TGTGCCAGCAGTCCCCCGGGACTAGCGGGTATGGAGCAGTACTTC. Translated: CASSPPGLAGMEQYF.

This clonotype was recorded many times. This CDR3 reads CATSDYDTEAFF. CDR3 DNA: TGTGCCACCAGTGATTATGACACTGAAGCTTTCTTT. This chain uses TRBV24-1 with TRBJ1-1; no clear D gene. CDR1 is KGHDR, CDR2 SFDVKD, per germline. Trimming removed 2 bases from V and 3 bases from J, with 3 bases in between. The CDR3 extends over 12 amino acids.

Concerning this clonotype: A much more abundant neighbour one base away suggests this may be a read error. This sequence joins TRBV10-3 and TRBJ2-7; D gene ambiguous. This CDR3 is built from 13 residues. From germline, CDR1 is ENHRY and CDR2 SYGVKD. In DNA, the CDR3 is TGTGCCATCACACAGCCAAGCTCCTACAAGCAGTACTTC. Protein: CAITQPSSYKQYF.

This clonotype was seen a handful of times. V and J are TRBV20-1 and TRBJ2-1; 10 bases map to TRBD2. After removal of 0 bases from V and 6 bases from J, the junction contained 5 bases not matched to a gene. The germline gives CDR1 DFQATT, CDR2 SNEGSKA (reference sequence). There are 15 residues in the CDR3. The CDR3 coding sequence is TGCAGTGCTAGAGATCCGGGACTAGCGTTCAATGAGCAGTTCTTC. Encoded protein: CSARDPGLAFNEQFF.

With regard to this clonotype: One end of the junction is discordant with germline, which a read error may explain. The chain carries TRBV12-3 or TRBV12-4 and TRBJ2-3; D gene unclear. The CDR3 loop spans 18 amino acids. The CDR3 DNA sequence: TGTACCAGCAGTTCTAACCATCGCTATGACCGGGCAAATTTTACGCAGTATTTT. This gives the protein CTSSSNHRYDRANFTQYF.